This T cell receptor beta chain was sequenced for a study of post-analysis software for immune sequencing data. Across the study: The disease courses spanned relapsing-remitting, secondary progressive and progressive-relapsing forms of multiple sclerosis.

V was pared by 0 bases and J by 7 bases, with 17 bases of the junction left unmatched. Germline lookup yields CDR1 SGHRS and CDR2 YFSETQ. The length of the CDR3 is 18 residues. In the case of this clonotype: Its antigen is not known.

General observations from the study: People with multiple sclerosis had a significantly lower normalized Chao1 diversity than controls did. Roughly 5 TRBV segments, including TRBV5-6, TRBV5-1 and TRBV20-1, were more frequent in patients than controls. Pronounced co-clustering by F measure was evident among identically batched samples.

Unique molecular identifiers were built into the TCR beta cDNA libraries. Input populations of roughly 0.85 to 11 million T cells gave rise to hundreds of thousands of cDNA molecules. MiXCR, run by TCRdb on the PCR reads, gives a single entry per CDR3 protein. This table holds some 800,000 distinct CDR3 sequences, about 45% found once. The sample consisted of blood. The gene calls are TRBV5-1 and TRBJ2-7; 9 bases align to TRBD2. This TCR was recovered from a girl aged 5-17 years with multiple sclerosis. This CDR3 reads CASSLVSSGNPFVGEQYF. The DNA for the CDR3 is TGCGCCAGCAGCTTGGTGTCTAGCGGGAACCCATTTGTCGGGGAGCAGTACTTC. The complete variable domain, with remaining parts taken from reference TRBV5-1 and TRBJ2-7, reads KAGVTQTPRYLIKTRGQQVTLSCSPISGHRSVSWYQQTPGQGLQFLFEYFSETQRNKGNFPGRFSGRQFSNSRSEMNVSTLELGDSALYLCASSLVSSGNPFVGEQYFGPGTRLTVT.